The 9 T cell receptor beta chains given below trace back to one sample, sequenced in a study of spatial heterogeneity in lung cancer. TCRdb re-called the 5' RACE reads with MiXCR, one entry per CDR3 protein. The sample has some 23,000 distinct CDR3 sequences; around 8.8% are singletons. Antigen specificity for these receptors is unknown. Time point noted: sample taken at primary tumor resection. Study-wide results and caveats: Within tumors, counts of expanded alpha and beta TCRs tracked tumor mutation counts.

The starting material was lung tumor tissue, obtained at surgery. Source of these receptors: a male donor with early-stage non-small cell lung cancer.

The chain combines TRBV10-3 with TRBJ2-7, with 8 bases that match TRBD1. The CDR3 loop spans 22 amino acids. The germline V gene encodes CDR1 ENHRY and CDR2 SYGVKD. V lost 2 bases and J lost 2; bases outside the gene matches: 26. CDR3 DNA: TGTGCCATCAGTGAGCCCAACCAGCGGTCCAGGGCTAGGTCAGGGGGCCCCTACGAGCAGTACTTC. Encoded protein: CAISEPNQRSRARSGGPYEQYF.

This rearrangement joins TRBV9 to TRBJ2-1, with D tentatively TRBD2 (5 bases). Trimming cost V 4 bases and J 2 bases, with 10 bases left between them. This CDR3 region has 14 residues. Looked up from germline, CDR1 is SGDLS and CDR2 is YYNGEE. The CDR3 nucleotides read TGTGCCAGCAGCCCGACGGGAACCTACAATGAGCAGTTCTTC. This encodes CASSPTGTYNEQFF. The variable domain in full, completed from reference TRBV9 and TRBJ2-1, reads DSGVTQTPKHLITATGQRVTLRCSPRSGDLSVYWYQQSLDQGLQFLIQYYNGEERAKGNILERFSAQQFPDLHSELNLSSLELGDSALYFCASSPTGTYNEQFFGPGTRLTVL.

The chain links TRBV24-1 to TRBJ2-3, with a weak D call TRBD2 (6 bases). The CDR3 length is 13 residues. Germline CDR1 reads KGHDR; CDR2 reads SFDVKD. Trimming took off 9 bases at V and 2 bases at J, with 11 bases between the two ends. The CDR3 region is CATGGTSTDTQYF. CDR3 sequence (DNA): TGTGCCACCGGAGGGACCTCCACAGATACGCAGTATTTT.

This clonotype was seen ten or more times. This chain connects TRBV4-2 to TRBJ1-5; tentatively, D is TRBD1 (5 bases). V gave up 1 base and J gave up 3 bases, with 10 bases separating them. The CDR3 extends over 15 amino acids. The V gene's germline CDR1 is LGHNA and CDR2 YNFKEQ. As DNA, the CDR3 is TGTGCCAGCAGCCAAGTACAGGCTTACAATCAGCCCCAGCATTTT. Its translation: CASSQVQAYNQPQHF.

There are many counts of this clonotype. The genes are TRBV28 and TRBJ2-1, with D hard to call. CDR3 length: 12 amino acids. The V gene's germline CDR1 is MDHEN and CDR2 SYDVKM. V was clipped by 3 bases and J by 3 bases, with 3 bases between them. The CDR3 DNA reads TGTGCCAGCAGTTTGGGCTACAATGAGCAGTTCTTC. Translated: CASSLGYNEQFF.

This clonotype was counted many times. This CDR3 reads CASSKTGTGIHEQYF. For the CDR3, the DNA is TGTGCCAGCAGTAAAACCGGGACAGGAATCCACGAGCAGTACTTC. J is TRBJ2-7 and V is TRBV6-5, with 8 bases identical to TRBD1. V lost 5 bases and J lost 5; bases outside the gene matches: 11. The CDR3 loop spans 15 amino acids. Germline CDR1 and CDR2: MNHEY and SVGAGI.

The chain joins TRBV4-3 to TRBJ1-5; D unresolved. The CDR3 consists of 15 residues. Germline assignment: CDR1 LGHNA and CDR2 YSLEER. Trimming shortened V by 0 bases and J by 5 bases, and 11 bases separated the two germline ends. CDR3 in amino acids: CASSQDRSGDQPQHF. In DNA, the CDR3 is TGCGCCAGCAGCCAAGATCGGTCAGGCGATCAGCCCCAGCATTTT.

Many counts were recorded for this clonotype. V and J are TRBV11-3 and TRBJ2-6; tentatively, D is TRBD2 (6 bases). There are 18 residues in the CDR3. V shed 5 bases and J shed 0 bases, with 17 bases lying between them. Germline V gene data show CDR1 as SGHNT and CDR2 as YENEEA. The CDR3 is CASSPGRGTSSGANVLTF. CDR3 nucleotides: TGTGCCAGCAGCCCGGGGCGGGGCACGAGCTCTGGGGCCAACGTCCTGACTTTC.

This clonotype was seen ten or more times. The CDR3 reads CASSRDALNTGELFF. In DNA form, the CDR3 reads TGTGCCAGCAGCCGCGACGCCCTGAACACCGGGGAGCTGTTTTTT. The V and J genes are TRBV11-3 and TRBJ2-2; D remains unclear. The CDR3 has 15 residues. Trimming took 5 bases from V and 1 from J, leaving 11 bases between them. Germline V gives CDR1 SGHNT, CDR2 YENEEA.